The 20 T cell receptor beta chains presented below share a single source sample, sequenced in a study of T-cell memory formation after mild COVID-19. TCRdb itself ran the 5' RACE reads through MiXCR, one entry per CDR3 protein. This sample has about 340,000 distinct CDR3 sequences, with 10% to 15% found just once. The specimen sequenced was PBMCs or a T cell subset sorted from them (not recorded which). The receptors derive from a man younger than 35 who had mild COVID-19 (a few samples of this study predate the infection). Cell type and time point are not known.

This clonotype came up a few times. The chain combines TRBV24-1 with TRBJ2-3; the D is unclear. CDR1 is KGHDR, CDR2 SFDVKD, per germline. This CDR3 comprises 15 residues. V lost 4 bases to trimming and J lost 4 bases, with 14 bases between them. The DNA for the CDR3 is TGTGCCACCAGTGACACTACCAAGACACCAGATACGCAGTATTTT. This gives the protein CATSDTTKTPDTQYF.

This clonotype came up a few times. The DNA of the CDR3 is TGCAGTGCTACGGGAATGCGGGGGACCGGGGAGACCCAGTACTTC. This sequence encodes CSATGMRGTGETQYF. The chain combines TRBV20-1 with TRBJ2-5; TRBD2 matches at 7 bases. V lost 4 bases to trimming and J lost 5 bases; unmatched junction nucleotides: 13. The CDR3 runs to 15 residues. The V gene's germline CDR1 is DFQATT and CDR2 SNEGSKA (reference sequence).

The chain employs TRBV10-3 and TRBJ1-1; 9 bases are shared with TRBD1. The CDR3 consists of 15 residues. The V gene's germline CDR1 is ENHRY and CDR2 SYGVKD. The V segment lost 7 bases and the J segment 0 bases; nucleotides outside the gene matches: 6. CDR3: CAITQGQGMNTEAFF. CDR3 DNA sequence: TGTGCCATCACTCAGGGACAGGGCATGAACACTGAAGCTTTCTTT.

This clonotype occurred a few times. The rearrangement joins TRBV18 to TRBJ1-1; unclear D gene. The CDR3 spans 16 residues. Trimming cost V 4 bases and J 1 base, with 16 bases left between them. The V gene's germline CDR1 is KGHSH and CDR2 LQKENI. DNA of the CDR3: TGTGCCAGCTCACTGTCTTCCGGGGTGGGGAACACTGAAGCTTTCTTT. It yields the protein CASSLSSGVGNTEAFF.

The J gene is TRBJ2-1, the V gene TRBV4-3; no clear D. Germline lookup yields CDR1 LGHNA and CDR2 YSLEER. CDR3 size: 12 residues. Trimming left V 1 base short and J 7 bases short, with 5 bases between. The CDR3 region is CASSQATNEQFF. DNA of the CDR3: TGCGCCAGCAGCCAAGCCACAAATGAGCAGTTCTTC.

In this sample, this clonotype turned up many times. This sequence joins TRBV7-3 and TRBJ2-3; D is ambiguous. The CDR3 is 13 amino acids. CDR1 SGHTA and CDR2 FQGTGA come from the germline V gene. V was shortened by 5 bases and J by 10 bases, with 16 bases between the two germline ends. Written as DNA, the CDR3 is TGTGCCAGCAGCGCCGCGACCGGGTTTTCGCAGTATTTT. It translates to CASSAATGFSQYF.

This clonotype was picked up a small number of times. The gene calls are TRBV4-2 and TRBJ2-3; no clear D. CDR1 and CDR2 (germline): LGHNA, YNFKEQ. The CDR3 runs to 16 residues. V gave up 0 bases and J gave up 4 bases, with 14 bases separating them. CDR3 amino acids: CASSQDVALAADTQYF. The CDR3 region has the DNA TGTGCCAGCAGCCAAGATGTGGCCTTAGCAGCAGATACGCAGTATTTT.

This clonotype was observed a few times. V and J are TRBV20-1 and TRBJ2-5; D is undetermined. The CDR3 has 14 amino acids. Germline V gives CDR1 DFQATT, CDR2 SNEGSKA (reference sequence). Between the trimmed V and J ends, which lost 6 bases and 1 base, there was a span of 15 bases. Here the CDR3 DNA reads TGCAGTGCCCCCGAGGAACAGACCCAAGAGACCCAGTACTTC. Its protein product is CSAPEEQTQETQYF.

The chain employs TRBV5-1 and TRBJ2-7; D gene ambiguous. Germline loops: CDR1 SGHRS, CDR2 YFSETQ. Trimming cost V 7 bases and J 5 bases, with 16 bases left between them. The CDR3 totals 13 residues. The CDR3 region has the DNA TGCGCCAGCCGAGCGAGGCTTGTCGACGAGCAGTACGTC. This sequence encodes CASRARLVDEQYV.

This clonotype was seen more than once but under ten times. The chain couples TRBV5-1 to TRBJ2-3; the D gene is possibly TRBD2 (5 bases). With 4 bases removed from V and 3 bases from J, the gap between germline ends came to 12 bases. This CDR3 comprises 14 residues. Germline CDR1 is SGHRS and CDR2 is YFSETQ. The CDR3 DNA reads TGCGCCAGCAGCCGGTTGGGCGGGACAGATACGCAGTATTTT. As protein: CASSRLGGTDTQYF.

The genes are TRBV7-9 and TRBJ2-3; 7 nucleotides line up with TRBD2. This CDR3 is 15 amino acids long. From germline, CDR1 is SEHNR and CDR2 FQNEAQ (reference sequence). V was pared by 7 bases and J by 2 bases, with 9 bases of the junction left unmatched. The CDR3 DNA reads TGTGCCAGCACCCCCAAGGGGACTAACACAGATACGCAGTATTTT. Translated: CASTPKGTNTDTQYF. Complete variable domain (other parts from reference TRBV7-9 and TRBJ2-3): DTGVSQNPRHKITKRGQNVTFRCDPISEHNRLYWYRQTLGQGPEFLTYFQNEAQLEKSRLLSDRFSAERPKGSFSTLEIQRTEQGDSAMYLCASTPKGTNTDTQYFGPGTRLTVL.

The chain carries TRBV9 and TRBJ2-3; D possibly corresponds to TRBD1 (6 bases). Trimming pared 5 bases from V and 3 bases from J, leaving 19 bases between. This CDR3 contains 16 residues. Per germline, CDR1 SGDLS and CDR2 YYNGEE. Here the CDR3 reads CASRPFLGAGTDTQYF. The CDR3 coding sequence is TGTGCCAGCAGACCATTCTTGGGGGCAGGAACAGATACGCAGTATTTT.

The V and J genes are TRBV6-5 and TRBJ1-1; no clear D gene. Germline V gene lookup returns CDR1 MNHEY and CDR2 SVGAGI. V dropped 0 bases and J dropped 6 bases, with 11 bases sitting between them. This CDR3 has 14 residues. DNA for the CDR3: TGTGCCAGCAGTTACTCGGAGAAAAGCCCTGAAGCTTTCTTT. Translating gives CASSYSEKSPEAFF.

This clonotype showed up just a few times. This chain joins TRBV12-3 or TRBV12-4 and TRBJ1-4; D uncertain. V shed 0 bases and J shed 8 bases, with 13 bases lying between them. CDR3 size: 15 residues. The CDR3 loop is CASSLALNTVEKLFF. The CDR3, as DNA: TGTGCCAGCAGTTTAGCGCTCAACACGGTCGAAAAACTGTTTTTT.

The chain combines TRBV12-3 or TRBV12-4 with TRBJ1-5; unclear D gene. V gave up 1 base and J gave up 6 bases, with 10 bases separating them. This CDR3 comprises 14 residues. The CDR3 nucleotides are TGTGCCAGCAGTTTAGGGTCGAGGAGTCAGCCCCAGCATTTT. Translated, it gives CASSLGSRSQPQHF.

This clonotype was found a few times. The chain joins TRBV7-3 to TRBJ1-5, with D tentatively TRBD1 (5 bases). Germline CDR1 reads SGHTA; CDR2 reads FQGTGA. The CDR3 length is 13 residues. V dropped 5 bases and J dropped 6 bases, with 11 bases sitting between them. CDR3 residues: CASSVDRGQPQHF. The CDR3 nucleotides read TGTGCCAGCAGCGTAGACAGAGGTCAGCCCCAGCATTTT.

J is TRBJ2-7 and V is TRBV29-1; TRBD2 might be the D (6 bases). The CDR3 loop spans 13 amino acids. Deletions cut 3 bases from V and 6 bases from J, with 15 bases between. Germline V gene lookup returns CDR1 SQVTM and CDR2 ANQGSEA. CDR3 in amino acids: CSVDSAGRGEQYF. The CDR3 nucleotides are TGCAGCGTTGATTCGGCGGGACGGGGCGAGCAGTACTTC.

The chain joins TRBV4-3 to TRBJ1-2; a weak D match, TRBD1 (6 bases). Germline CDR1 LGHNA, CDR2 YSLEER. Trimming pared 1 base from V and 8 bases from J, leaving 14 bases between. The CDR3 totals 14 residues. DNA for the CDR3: TGCGCCAGCAGCCAAGTGCCGGGGGGGGCCGGCTACACCTTC. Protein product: CASSQVPGGAGYTF.

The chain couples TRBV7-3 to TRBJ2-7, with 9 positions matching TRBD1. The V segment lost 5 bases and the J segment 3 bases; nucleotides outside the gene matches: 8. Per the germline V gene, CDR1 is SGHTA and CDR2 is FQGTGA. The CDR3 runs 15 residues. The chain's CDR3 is CASSPEGTGYYEQYF. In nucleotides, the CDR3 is TGTGCCAGCAGCCCAGAGGGGACAGGGTACTACGAGCAGTACTTC.

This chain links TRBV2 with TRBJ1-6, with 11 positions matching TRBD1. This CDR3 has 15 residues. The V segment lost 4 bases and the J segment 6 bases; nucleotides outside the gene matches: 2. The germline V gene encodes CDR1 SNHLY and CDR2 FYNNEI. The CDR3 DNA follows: TGTGCCAGCAGTGGGACAGGGGGCAGTAATTCACCCCTCCACTTT. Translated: CASSGTGGSNSPLHF.